This T cell receptor beta chain originates from a study of blood T cell repertoires in COVID-19. Study-level information: Samples came from the United States, Italy and Spain, spanning acute and convalescent COVID-19.

Germline V CDR1 and CDR2: SQVTM, ANQGSEA. Trimming left V 4 bases short and J 5 bases short, with 11 bases between. The CDR3 consists of 13 residues. Cohort assignment relied on participant-reported clinical history. How the authors handled the data: The assay estimated nucleated cells by amplifying reference gene primers. Clones were read by immunoSEQ multiplex PCR, and TCRdb kept only the in-frame ones, dropping some. Clonal size and the V and J genes are those of that table, whereas D and trimming came from the DNA. The sample has roughly 400,000 clones; nearly 90% are singletons. The sequencing input was PBMCs or T cells enriched from blood (not recorded which). The receptor comes from a woman aged 40 to 50 with acute COVID-19. The rearrangement joins TRBV29-1 to TRBJ2-2; possibly TRBD1 for D (5 bases). The CDR3 DNA is TGCAGCGTTGTTCCCAGGGCGACCGGGGAGCTGTTTTTT. Protein sequence: CSVVPRATGELFF.